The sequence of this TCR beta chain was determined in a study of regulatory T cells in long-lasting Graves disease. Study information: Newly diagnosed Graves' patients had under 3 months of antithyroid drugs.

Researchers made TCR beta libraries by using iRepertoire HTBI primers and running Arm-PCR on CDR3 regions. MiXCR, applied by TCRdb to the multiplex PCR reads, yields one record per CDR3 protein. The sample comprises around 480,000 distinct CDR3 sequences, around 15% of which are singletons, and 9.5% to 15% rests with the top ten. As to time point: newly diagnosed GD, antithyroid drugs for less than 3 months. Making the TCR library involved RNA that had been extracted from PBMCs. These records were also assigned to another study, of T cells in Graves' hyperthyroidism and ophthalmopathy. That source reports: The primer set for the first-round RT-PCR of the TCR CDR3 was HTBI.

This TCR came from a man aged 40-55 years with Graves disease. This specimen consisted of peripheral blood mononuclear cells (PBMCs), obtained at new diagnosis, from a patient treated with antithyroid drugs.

CDR3 sequence: CASSRHSYGYTF. The CDR3 bases are TGTGCCAGCAGCCGACATAGCTATGGCTACACCTTC. V gene TRBV7-2 combines with J gene TRBJ1-2; D gene ambiguous. The V end lost 5 bases, the J end lost 4 bases, and 8 bases lay between the germline ends. CDR1 SGHTA and CDR2 FQGNSA come from the germline V gene. The CDR3 has 12 residues.